These T cell receptor beta chains were read from a single sample in a study of cytomegalovirus exposure and HLA in healthy donors. The data were produced by immunoSEQ multiplex PCR, yet TCRdb's version contains in-frame clones alone and is incomplete. The data contain more than 70,000 clones, 76% of them singletons. Sequencing used PBMCs. These TCRs come from a man aged 35-49 years in good health and CMV-seronegative. CDR3s include the opening cysteine and the closing phenylalanine or tryptophan. The D gene is left open where the match is weak. The listing skips clone size in some rows; elsewhere it reads once, few, many or a size class.

j_call,v_call,d_call,clone_size,cdr3_aa,cdr3_nt
TRBJ1-1,TRBV5-6,TRBD1,-,CASSLRDRVPEAFF,TGTGCCAGCAGCTTGAGGGACAGGGTTCCTGAAGCTTTCTTT
TRBJ2-3,TRBV7-2,-,-,CASSLAWEWGADTQYF,TGTGCCAGCAGCTTAGCGTGGGAATGGGGGGCAGATACGCAGTATTTT
TRBJ1-2,TRBV30,-,once,CAWSVGGARGYGYTF,TGTGCCTGGAGTGTAGGGGGGGCGCGAGGCTATGGCTACACCTTC
TRBJ1-1,TRBV7-8,TRBD1,-,CASSKDRGMNTEAFF,TGTGCCAGCAGCAAGGACAGGGGGATGAACACTGAAGCTTTCTTT
TRBJ2-3,TRBV5-4,TRBD2,once,CASSLRGGPDTQYF,TGTGCCAGCAGCTTGCGGGGGGGCCCCGATACGCAGTATTTT
TRBJ1-5,TRBV15,-,-,CATSRGGGRQPQHF,TGTGCCACCAGCAGAGGTGGGGGGAGGCAGCCCCAGCATTTT
TRBJ2-4,TRBV19,-,-,CASSIQGLSKNIQYF,TGTGCCAGTAGTATCCAGGGGTTGTCCAAAAACATTCAGTACTTC
TRBJ1-2,TRBV27,-,-,CASSLSRTIYGYTF,TGTGCCAGCAGTTTATCCAGGACAATCTATGGCTACACCTTC
TRBJ2-7,TRBV19,-,-,CARSPRGYEQYF,TGTGCCAGATCCCCCAGGGGCTACGAGCAGTACTTC
TRBJ2-7,TRBV5-1,TRBD1,-,CASRRPPGQGDSYEQYF,TGCGCCAGCAGGAGACCGCCGGGACAGGGAGACTCCTACGAGCAGTACTTC
TRBJ1-5,TRBV7-2,-,-,CASSSRGYSNQPQHF,TGTGCCAGCAGCTCAAGAGGTTATAGCAATCAGCCCCAGCATTTT
TRBJ1-5,TRBV4-3,-,-,CASSLDIDSNQPQHF,TGCGCCAGCAGCCTGGACATCGATAGCAATCAGCCCCAGCATTTT
TRBJ2-3,TRBV9,TRBD2,-,CASSGTSGGSFGADTQYF,TGTGCCAGCAGCGGGACTAGCGGGGGGTCCTTTGGGGCAGATACGCAGTATTTT
TRBJ1-1,TRBV6-5,-,-,CASTPVAASTEAFF,TGTGCCAGCACCCCAGTGGCAGCGAGCACTGAAGCTTTCTTT
TRBJ2-3,TRBV19,-,-,CAGSIVLGRKVTDTQYF,TGTGCCGGTAGTATAGTATTGGGCCGTAAGGTCACAGATACGCAGTATTTT
TRBJ1-5,TRBV4-1,-,-,CASSQEVRENQPQHF,TGCGCCAGCAGCCAGGAAGTGCGGGAAAATCAGCCCCAGCATTTT
TRBJ1-3,TRBV4-1,-,-,CASSRSGVQLENTIYF,TGCGCCAGCAGCCGCTCGGGAGTACAGTTGGAAAACACCATATATTTT
TRBJ1-5,TRBV11-2,-,-,CASSLLTGPHQPQHF,TGTGCCAGCAGCTTACTGACAGGACCCCATCAGCCCCAGCATTTT
TRBJ2-1,TRBV15,TRBD1,once,CATSRDWDRGYNEQFF,TGTGCCACCAGCAGAGATTGGGACAGGGGTTACAATGAGCAGTTCTTC
TRBJ2-1,TRBV7-2,-,-,CASTHAGTASYNEQFF,TGTGCCAGCACTCATGCGGGGACAGCGTCCTACAATGAGCAGTTCTTC
TRBJ1-6,TRBV12-5,-,-,CASGLVVGLLNSPLHF,TGTGCTAGTGGTTTGGTTGTTGGACTTCTTAATTCACCCCTCCACTTT
TRBJ1-1,TRBV7-9,-,-,CASFQAMNTEAFF,TGTGCCAGCTTCCAGGCAATGAACACTGAAGCTTTCTTT
TRBJ1-4,TRBV15,-,-,CATGGARANEKLFF,TGTGCCACCGGAGGGGCGCGGGCAAATGAAAAACTGTTTTTT
TRBJ2-3,TRBV7-9,TRBD2,-,CASSPGATSGGDTQYF,TGTGCCAGCAGCCCCGGCGCGACTAGCGGGGGGGATACGCAGTATTTT
TRBJ1-2,TRBV20-1,-,-,CSAAVDGYTF,TGCAGTGCCGCTGTAGATGGCTACACCTTC
TRBJ2-7,TRBV7-8,TRBD2,few,CASTPTSGRHYEQYF,TGTGCCAGCACCCCGACTAGCGGGAGACACTACGAGCAGTACTTC
TRBJ1-2,TRBV30,TRBD1,-,CAWSVGQGFYGYTF,TGTGCCTGGAGTGTGGGACAGGGATTCTATGGCTACACCTTC
TRBJ2-5,TRBV18,TRBD2,-,CASSESGGSETQYF,TGTGCCAGCTCGGAGAGCGGGGGCTCAGAGACCCAGTACTTC
TRBJ2-3,TRBV30,-,-,CASATGGTDTQYF,TGTGCCTCGGCTACCGGGGGCACAGATACGCAGTATTTT
TRBJ2-3,TRBV27,-,once,CASTLSGPLAGDTQYF,TGTGCCAGCACCCTTAGCGGTCCCCTAGCTGGAGATACGCAGTATTTT
TRBJ2-7,TRBV18,TRBD1,-,CASSPGTGGPAFYEQYF,TGTGCCAGCTCACCCGGGACAGGGGGCCCTGCCTTCTACGAGCAGTACTTC
TRBJ1-6,TRBV7-3,TRBD1,-,CASSLEGGLGDSPLHF,TGTGCCAGCAGCTTAGAAGGGGGCTTGGGTGATTCACCCCTCCACTTT
TRBJ2-7,TRBV4-1,TRBD1,-,CASSQDKADRETDYEQYF,TGCGCCAGCAGCCAGGACAAAGCCGACAGGGAAACTGACTACGAGCAGTACTTC
TRBJ1-6,TRBV28,-,-,CASSLAGNNSPLHF,TGTGCCAGCAGTTTAGCAGGGAATAATTCACCCCTCCACTTT
TRBJ2-3,TRBV14,-,-,CASSPVVGVAGDTQYF,TGTGCCAGCAGCCCCGTGGTCGGGGTTGCGGGAGATACGCAGTATTTT
TRBJ2-5,TRBV13,TRBD1,-,CASSNRGMETQYF,TGTGCCAGCAGTAACAGGGGGATGGAGACCCAGTACTTC
TRBJ2-6,TRBV11-3,TRBD1,-,CASRPRTGGSGGANVLTF,TGTGCCAGCAGACCACGAACAGGGGGATCGGGGGGGGCCAACGTCCTGACTTTC
TRBJ2-5,TRBV5-1,-,-,CASRVPGGQETQYF,TGCGCCAGCAGAGTCCCCGGAGGCCAAGAGACCCAGTACTTC
TRBJ1-5,TRBV7-8,-,-,CASSLGRHGNQPQHF,TGTGCCAGCAGCTTAGGGAGGCATGGGAATCAGCCCCAGCATTTT
TRBJ1-6,TRBV5-1,-,-,CASSLAPAVNSPLHF,TGCGCCAGCAGCTTGGCGCCGGCGGTTAATTCACCCCTCCACTTT
TRBJ2-7,TRBV7-2,-,-,CASSLVSGLYEQYF,TGTGCCAGCAGCTTAGTATCAGGGCTATACGAGCAGTACTTC